Listed below are T cell receptor beta chains from one sample, sequenced in a study of identical twins. MiXCR, applied by TCRdb to the 5' RACE reads, yields one record per CDR3 protein. Among 310,000 or so distinct CDR3 sequences, approximately 8% were seen once, and the ten largest hold approximately 2.1%. These records were also assigned to another study, of yellow fever vaccine responses in identical twins.

Sequenced: memory (CD45RO+) T cells sorted from blood. The origin of the receptors is a woman aged 18-29 years in good health. Both conserved end residues are part of each CDR3. Fields, in order: V gene, CDR3 length, J gene, D gene, clone size, CDR3 DNA, CDR3 protein. D genes are given only for firm matches. Clone size, where shown, is once, few, many, or a class for clones that have expanded.

v_call: TRBV9; cdr3_length: 15; j_call: TRBJ1-5; d_call: -; clone_size: -; cdr3_nt: TGTGCCAGCAGCGTAGGTGTTGAGTCCTATCAGCCCCAGCATTTT; cdr3_aa: CASSVGVESYQPQHF
v_call: TRBV4-1; cdr3_length: 16; j_call: TRBJ1-3; d_call: TRBD1; clone_size: many; cdr3_nt: TGCGCCAGCAGCCGCCCGGGACAGGGTATGGGAAACACCATATATTTT; cdr3_aa: CASSRPGQGMGNTIYF
v_call: TRBV27; cdr3_length: 15; j_call: TRBJ2-1; d_call: -; clone_size: few; cdr3_nt: TGTGCCAGCAGTCCCCAAAGACTACCCCGGAATGAGCAGTTCTTC; cdr3_aa: CASSPQRLPRNEQFF
v_call: TRBV6-1; cdr3_length: 15; j_call: TRBJ2-2; d_call: TRBD1; clone_size: few; cdr3_nt: TGTGCCAGCAGCCAGACAGGGGGCTTCACCGGGGAGCTGTTTTTT; cdr3_aa: CASSQTGGFTGELFF
v_call: TRBV6-5; cdr3_length: 15; j_call: TRBJ1-5; d_call: -; clone_size: -; cdr3_nt: TGTGCCAGCAGTCACAGGGAATGGGGCAATCAGCCCCAGCATTTT; cdr3_aa: CASSHREWGNQPQHF
v_call: TRBV3-1; cdr3_length: 15; j_call: TRBJ1-1; d_call: -; clone_size: many; cdr3_nt: TGTGCCAGCAGCCAAGAAGGACAACCGAACACTGAAGCTTTCTTT; cdr3_aa: CASSQEGQPNTEAFF
v_call: TRBV28; cdr3_length: 15; j_call: TRBJ2-5; d_call: TRBD1; clone_size: few; cdr3_nt: TGTGCCAGCAGTACCGCCGGACAGGGGAGGGAGACCCAGTACTTC; cdr3_aa: CASSTAGQGRETQYF
v_call: TRBV5-1; cdr3_length: 16; j_call: TRBJ1-1; d_call: -; clone_size: -; cdr3_nt: TGCGCCAGCAGCTACCAAGGACAGACCCAAAACACTGAAGCTTTCTTT; cdr3_aa: CASSYQGQTQNTEAFF
v_call: TRBV20-1; cdr3_length: 12; j_call: TRBJ2-5; d_call: -; clone_size: many; cdr3_nt: TGCAGTGCTAGTATCGGAAAAGAGACCCAGTACTTC; cdr3_aa: CSASIGKETQYF
v_call: TRBV2; cdr3_length: 15; j_call: TRBJ2-1; d_call: TRBD2; clone_size: -; cdr3_nt: TGTGCCAGCAGTGAGGAGCGGGAATGGCGGAATGAGCAGTTCTTC; cdr3_aa: CASSEEREWRNEQFF
v_call: TRBV7-9; cdr3_length: 17; j_call: TRBJ2-1; d_call: -; clone_size: many; cdr3_nt: TGTGCCAGCAGCGGGCGGGCAGAGAGCACAATTTTCAATGAGCAGTTCTTC; cdr3_aa: CASSGRAESTIFNEQFF
v_call: TRBV6-4; cdr3_length: 16; j_call: TRBJ2-2; d_call: -; clone_size: -; cdr3_nt: TGTGCCAGCAGTGCTTCAGTAGGGGACCACACCGGGGAGCTGTTTTTT; cdr3_aa: CASSASVGDHTGELFF
v_call: TRBV24-1; cdr3_length: 14; j_call: TRBJ2-1; d_call: -; clone_size: many; cdr3_nt: TGTGCCACCAGTGATTTTCAGAGGGGGAATGAGCAGTTCTTC; cdr3_aa: CATSDFQRGNEQFF
v_call: TRBV6-4; cdr3_length: 13; j_call: TRBJ1-2; d_call: TRBD1; clone_size: -; cdr3_nt: TGTGCCAGCAGTGACTCGACAGGGAATGGCTACACCTTC; cdr3_aa: CASSDSTGNGYTF
v_call: TRBV7-9; cdr3_length: 17; j_call: TRBJ1-5; d_call: TRBD1; clone_size: many; cdr3_nt: TGTGCCAGCAGCTCCACGGCAGGGGGCCCTAGCAATCAGCCCCAGCATTTT; cdr3_aa: CASSSTAGGPSNQPQHF
v_call: TRBV6-5; cdr3_length: 16; j_call: TRBJ1-4; d_call: TRBD1; clone_size: few; cdr3_nt: TGTGCCAGCAGTTACGCCGGACAGGGCCAGGGTGAAAAACTGTTTTTT; cdr3_aa: CASSYAGQGQGEKLFF
v_call: TRBV15; cdr3_length: 16; j_call: TRBJ2-1; d_call: TRBD2; clone_size: few; cdr3_nt: TGTGCCACCAGCAGAGAGGCTAGCGGGGACCCAAATGAGCAGTTCTTC; cdr3_aa: CATSREASGDPNEQFF
v_call: TRBV20-1; cdr3_length: 14; j_call: TRBJ1-4; d_call: -; clone_size: -; cdr3_nt: TGCAGTGCTAGAGTGGCGGGGAGTAATGAAAAACTGTTTTTT; cdr3_aa: CSARVAGSNEKLFF
v_call: TRBV2; cdr3_length: 12; j_call: TRBJ2-5; d_call: -; clone_size: many; cdr3_nt: TGTGCCAGCAATCCAGGGCTGGAGACCCAGTACTTC; cdr3_aa: CASNPGLETQYF
v_call: TRBV7-9; cdr3_length: 15; j_call: TRBJ2-1; d_call: TRBD2; clone_size: few; cdr3_nt: TGTGCCAGCAGCTCTAGCGGGAGTGGGTCCAATGAGCAGTTCTTC; cdr3_aa: CASSSSGSGSNEQFF
v_call: TRBV7-8; cdr3_length: 15; j_call: TRBJ2-1; d_call: TRBD2; clone_size: few; cdr3_nt: TGTGCCAGCAGCCCCAGTCCGGGGGGGAACAATGAGCAGTTCTTC; cdr3_aa: CASSPSPGGNNEQFF
v_call: TRBV5-1; cdr3_length: 14; j_call: TRBJ2-1; d_call: TRBD2; clone_size: many; cdr3_nt: TGCGCCAGCAGCGGCGGGGGGGGATACAATGAGCAGTTCTTC; cdr3_aa: CASSGGGGYNEQFF
v_call: TRBV20-1; cdr3_length: 14; j_call: TRBJ1-5; d_call: TRBD1; clone_size: few; cdr3_nt: TGCAGTGCTTCCCGGGCACAGGGGGCCCAGCCCCAGCATTTT; cdr3_aa: CSASRAQGAQPQHF
v_call: TRBV6-1; cdr3_length: 14; j_call: TRBJ2-2; d_call: TRBD2; clone_size: few; cdr3_nt: TGTGCCAGCAGAAACGGGGGGGGCACCGGGGAGCTGTTTTTT; cdr3_aa: CASRNGGGTGELFF
v_call: TRBV20-1; cdr3_length: 16; j_call: TRBJ1-5; d_call: TRBD1; clone_size: many; cdr3_nt: TGCAGTGCCCAACCAGGGGGCTGGAATAGCAATCAGCCCCAGCATTTT; cdr3_aa: CSAQPGGWNSNQPQHF
v_call: TRBV6-5; cdr3_length: 14; j_call: TRBJ2-1; d_call: -; clone_size: few; cdr3_nt: TGTGCCAGCAGTTCTGTGACTAGTAGCAATGAGCAGTTCTTC; cdr3_aa: CASSSVTSSNEQFF
v_call: TRBV18; cdr3_length: 16; j_call: TRBJ2-3; d_call: -; clone_size: -; cdr3_nt: TGTGCCAGCTCACCACCGGTCATGGGGAGCATAGATACGCAGTATTTT; cdr3_aa: CASSPPVMGSIDTQYF
v_call: TRBV7-9; cdr3_length: 17; j_call: TRBJ2-5; d_call: -; clone_size: -; cdr3_nt: TGTGCCAGCAGCTTAGGGGGGTGGGGGTTCTCCCAAGAGACCCAGTACTTC; cdr3_aa: CASSLGGWGFSQETQYF
v_call: TRBV11-2; cdr3_length: 12; j_call: TRBJ2-1; d_call: -; clone_size: many; cdr3_nt: TGTGCCAGCAGCTTAGGTGGCGATGAGCAGTTCTTC; cdr3_aa: CASSLGGDEQFF
v_call: TRBV20-1; cdr3_length: 13; j_call: TRBJ2-5; d_call: TRBD2; clone_size: -; cdr3_nt: TGCAGTTGTCCGGCTAGCGGGGAAGAGACCCAGTACTTC; cdr3_aa: CSCPASGEETQYF
v_call: TRBV29-1; cdr3_length: 13; j_call: TRBJ1-2; d_call: TRBD1; clone_size: many; cdr3_nt: TGCAGCGTTGTTAAACAGGGGAATAATGGCTACACCTTC; cdr3_aa: CSVVKQGNNGYTF
v_call: TRBV20-1; cdr3_length: 14; j_call: TRBJ2-1; d_call: -; clone_size: many; cdr3_nt: TGCAGTGCTCCCCGATTGGCTGACTACAATGAGCAGTTCTTC; cdr3_aa: CSAPRLADYNEQFF
v_call: TRBV4-2; cdr3_length: 18; j_call: TRBJ2-6; d_call: -; clone_size: -; cdr3_nt: TGTGCCAGCAGCCCCTACAGGATCCGGGGCTCTGGGGCCAACGTCCTGACTTTC; cdr3_aa: CASSPYRIRGSGANVLTF
v_call: TRBV5-1; cdr3_length: 17; j_call: TRBJ2-7; d_call: TRBD2; clone_size: many; cdr3_nt: TGCGCCAGCAGCTCCTCGGGACTAGCACTTCGGAAGTACGAGCAGTACTTC; cdr3_aa: CASSSSGLALRKYEQYF
v_call: TRBV10-3; cdr3_length: 13; j_call: TRBJ2-5; d_call: -; clone_size: few; cdr3_nt: TGTGCCATCAGCCGGGGACCGACGGAGACCCAGTACTTC; cdr3_aa: CAISRGPTETQYF
v_call: TRBV6-5; cdr3_length: 12; j_call: TRBJ1-2; d_call: -; clone_size: -; cdr3_nt: TGTGCCAGCAGTCCCCCGGGAGGGCGCTACACCTTC; cdr3_aa: CASSPPGGRYTF
v_call: TRBV12-3/TRBV12-4; cdr3_length: 15; j_call: TRBJ1-6; d_call: -; clone_size: -; cdr3_nt: TGTGCCAGCAGTCCTACCCAGGGTACTAATTCACCCCTCCACTTT; cdr3_aa: CASSPTQGTNSPLHF
v_call: TRBV20-1; cdr3_length: 13; j_call: TRBJ1-1; d_call: -; clone_size: few; cdr3_nt: TGCAGTGCTAGGGTGGGGCAGCTCACTGAAGCTTTCTTT; cdr3_aa: CSARVGQLTEAFF
v_call: TRBV2; cdr3_length: 14; j_call: TRBJ2-2; d_call: TRBD2; clone_size: few; cdr3_nt: TGTGCCAGCATCAGCGGGAGTAACACCGGGGAGCTGTTTTTT; cdr3_aa: CASISGSNTGELFF
v_call: TRBV3-1; cdr3_length: 14; j_call: TRBJ2-7; d_call: TRBD2; clone_size: many; cdr3_nt: TGTGCCAGCAGCCAAGGGGCTAGCGGGAGCGAGCAGTACTTC; cdr3_aa: CASSQGASGSEQYF
v_call: TRBV20-1; cdr3_length: 14; j_call: TRBJ2-3; d_call: TRBD2; clone_size: many; cdr3_nt: TGCAGTGCTAGAGCTAGCGGAAGGGTAGATACGCAGTATTTT; cdr3_aa: CSARASGRVDTQYF
v_call: TRBV6-1; cdr3_length: 13; j_call: TRBJ1-2; d_call: TRBD1; clone_size: few; cdr3_nt: TGTGCCAGCGGGGGACAGTCAAACTATGGCTACACCTTC; cdr3_aa: CASGGQSNYGYTF
v_call: TRBV5-1; cdr3_length: 14; j_call: TRBJ1-1; d_call: TRBD1; clone_size: few; cdr3_nt: TGCGCCAGCAGCGGCAACACAGGGGGCACTGAAGCTTTCTTT; cdr3_aa: CASSGNTGGTEAFF
v_call: TRBV2; cdr3_length: 14; j_call: TRBJ1-1; d_call: TRBD1; clone_size: -; cdr3_nt: TGTGCCAGCAGATTGACAGGGGCATATACTGAAGCTTTCTTT; cdr3_aa: CASRLTGAYTEAFF
v_call: TRBV3-1; cdr3_length: 12; j_call: TRBJ2-1; d_call: -; clone_size: many; cdr3_nt: TGTGCCAGCAGCCAATCCCCCCGTGAGCAGTTCTTC; cdr3_aa: CASSQSPREQFF
v_call: TRBV11-2; cdr3_length: 13; j_call: TRBJ2-1; d_call: -; clone_size: many; cdr3_nt: TGTGCCAGCAGCTTAGCTGTGAAGAATGAGCAGTTCTTC; cdr3_aa: CASSLAVKNEQFF
v_call: TRBV7-7; cdr3_length: 16; j_call: TRBJ2-5; d_call: -; clone_size: -; cdr3_nt: TGTGCCAGCAGCTTAGCGCTCCTAGCAGCAGGGGAGACCCAGTACTTC; cdr3_aa: CASSLALLAAGETQYF
v_call: TRBV10-3; cdr3_length: 13; j_call: TRBJ1-5; d_call: TRBD1; clone_size: -; cdr3_nt: TGTGCCATCAGTGGCAGGGGGCCTCAGCCCCAGCATTTT; cdr3_aa: CAISGRGPQPQHF
v_call: TRBV3-1; cdr3_length: 13; j_call: TRBJ2-2; d_call: -; clone_size: -; cdr3_nt: TGTGCCAGCAGCCAATTGCACACCGGGGAGCTGTTTTTT; cdr3_aa: CASSQLHTGELFF
v_call: TRBV6-1; cdr3_length: 15; j_call: TRBJ1-1; d_call: TRBD1; clone_size: many; cdr3_nt: TGTGCCAGCAGTGAGTCAGGACAGGAAGGGACTGAAGCTTTCTTT; cdr3_aa: CASSESGQEGTEAFF
v_call: TRBV7-2; cdr3_length: 15; j_call: TRBJ2-7; d_call: TRBD2; clone_size: -; cdr3_nt: TGTGCCAGCAGTCCTAGCGGGAAGGGCCCTTTGGGGCAGTACTTC; cdr3_aa: CASSPSGKGPLGQYF
v_call: TRBV20-1; cdr3_length: 13; j_call: TRBJ2-2; d_call: -; clone_size: -; cdr3_nt: TGCAGTGCTAGATTAACCCAGACCGGGGAGCTGTTTTTT; cdr3_aa: CSARLTQTGELFF
v_call: TRBV2; cdr3_length: 12; j_call: TRBJ2-5; d_call: -; clone_size: many; cdr3_nt: TGTGCCAGCAGGGAAAACCAAGAGACCCAGTACTTC; cdr3_aa: CASRENQETQYF
v_call: TRBV4-2; cdr3_length: 15; j_call: TRBJ1-1; d_call: -; clone_size: many; cdr3_nt: TGTGCCAGCAGCCAGGATCGGACAGTGAACACTGAAGCTTTCTTT; cdr3_aa: CASSQDRTVNTEAFF
v_call: TRBV20-1; cdr3_length: 13; j_call: TRBJ2-7; d_call: TRBD2; clone_size: many; cdr3_nt: TGCAGTGCACGGACTAGCGGGAGATACGAGCAGTACTTC; cdr3_aa: CSARTSGRYEQYF
v_call: TRBV11-1; cdr3_length: 18; j_call: TRBJ2-6; d_call: TRBD2; clone_size: -; cdr3_nt: TGTGCCAGCAGCTTAGCAGGAGGACGGGGGGCTGGGGCCAACGTCCTGACTTTC; cdr3_aa: CASSLAGGRGAGANVLTF
v_call: TRBV3-1; cdr3_length: 14; j_call: TRBJ1-1; d_call: TRBD1; clone_size: few; cdr3_nt: TGTGCCAGCAGCCGTTCCAGGGGGCGCGGAGAAGCTTTCTTT; cdr3_aa: CASSRSRGRGEAFF
v_call: TRBV15; cdr3_length: 18; j_call: TRBJ2-4; d_call: TRBD2; clone_size: -; cdr3_nt: TGTGCCACCAGCAGAGCCATTAGCGGGGATCTAGCCAAAAACATTCAGTACTTC; cdr3_aa: CATSRAISGDLAKNIQYF
v_call: TRBV14; cdr3_length: 14; j_call: TRBJ2-1; d_call: -; clone_size: few; cdr3_nt: TGTGCCAGCAGCCAAGGTCGGGGAGTCTATGAGCAGTTCTTC; cdr3_aa: CASSQGRGVYEQFF
v_call: TRBV12-3/TRBV12-4; cdr3_length: 14; j_call: TRBJ1-1; d_call: -; clone_size: many; cdr3_nt: TGTGCCAGTTTCCGAGGACAGATGAACACTGAAGCTTTCTTT; cdr3_aa: CASFRGQMNTEAFF